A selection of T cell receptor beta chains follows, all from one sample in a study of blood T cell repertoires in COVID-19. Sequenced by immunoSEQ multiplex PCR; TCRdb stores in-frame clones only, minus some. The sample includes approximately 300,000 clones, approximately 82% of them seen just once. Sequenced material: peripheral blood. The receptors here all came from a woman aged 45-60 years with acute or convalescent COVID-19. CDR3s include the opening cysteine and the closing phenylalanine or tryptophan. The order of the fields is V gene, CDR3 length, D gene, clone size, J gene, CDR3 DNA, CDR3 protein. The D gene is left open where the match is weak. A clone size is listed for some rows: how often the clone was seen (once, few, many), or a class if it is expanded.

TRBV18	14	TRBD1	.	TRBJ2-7	TGTGCCAGCTCGACAGGGACAGGGGGTCGAGAGCAGTACTTC	CASSTGTGGREQYF
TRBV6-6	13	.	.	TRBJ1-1	TGTGCCAGTATGAGGGAGGGGAACACTGAAGCTTTCTTT	CASMREGNTEAFF
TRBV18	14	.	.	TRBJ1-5	TGTGCCAGCTCCACAGGTTATAGCAATCAGCCCCAGCATTTT	CASSTGYSNQPQHF
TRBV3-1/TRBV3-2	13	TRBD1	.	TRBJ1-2	TGTGCCAGCAGCGGGGACAGGGGGGATGGCTACACCTTC	CASSGDRGDGYTF
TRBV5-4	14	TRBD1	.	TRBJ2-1	TGTGCCAGCAGACGGGACAGGTCGAGCCATGAGCAGTTCTTC	CASRRDRSSHEQFF
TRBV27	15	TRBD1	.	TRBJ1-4	TGTGCCAGCAGTCCAGGGGACAGGGTGCCGGAAAAACTGTTTTTT	CASSPGDRVPEKLFF
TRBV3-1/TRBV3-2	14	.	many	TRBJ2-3	TGTGCCAGCAGCCTCGCAGGGAGCACAGATACGCAGTATTTT	CASSLAGSTDTQYF
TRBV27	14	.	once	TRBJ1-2	TGTGCCAGCAGGGGTGGGGGGTTCCTGAGAGGCTACACCTTC	CASRGGGFLRGYTF
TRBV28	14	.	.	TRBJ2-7	TGTGCCAGCAGGTTAGCTACCAGGGCCTACGAGCAGTACTTC	CASRLATRAYEQYF
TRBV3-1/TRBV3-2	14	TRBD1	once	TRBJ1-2	TGTGCCAGCAGCCGGACAGGGGGCGCGTATGGCTACACCTTC	CASSRTGGAYGYTF
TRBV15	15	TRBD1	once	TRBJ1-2	TGTGCCACCAGCAGAGTAAGGGGGCCGGACTATGGCTACACCTTC	CATSRVRGPDYGYTF
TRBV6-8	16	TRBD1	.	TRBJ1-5	TGTGCCCCCGCGGGGACAGAAAATTATAGCAATCAGCCCCAGCATTTT	CAPAGTENYSNQPQHF
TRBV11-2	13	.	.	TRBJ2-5	TGTGCCAGCAGCCCCGACAGGCAAGAGACCCAGTACTTC	CASSPDRQETQYF
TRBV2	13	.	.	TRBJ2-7	TGTGCCAGCATCGGTGACAGGCTCGGCGAGCAGTACTTC	CASIGDRLGEQYF
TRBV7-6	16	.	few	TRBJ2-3	TGTGCCAGCAGCTTAATGGCTGACTCCTTCACAGATACGCAGTATTTT	CASSLMADSFTDTQYF
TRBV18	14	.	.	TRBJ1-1	TGTGCCAACTTGGTGAAAGAACCGGACACTGAAGCTTTCTTT	CANLVKEPDTEAFF
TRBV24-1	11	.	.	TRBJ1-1	TGTGCCACCAGTGACTACACTGAAGCTTTCTTT	CATSDYTEAFF
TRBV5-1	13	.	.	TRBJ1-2	TGCGCCAGCAGCTCGGGTGGAGTTCGGGACTACACCTTC	CASSSGGVRDYTF
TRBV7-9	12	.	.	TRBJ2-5	TGTGCCAGCAGCTTACTCTCTCCTACCCAGTACTTC	CASSLLSPTQYF
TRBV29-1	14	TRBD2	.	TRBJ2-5	TGCAGCGCCCTTAGCGGGAGGCAACAAGAGACCCAGTACTTC	CSALSGRQQETQYF
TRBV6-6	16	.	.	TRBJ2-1	TGTGCCAGCAGTTACTCGAGCCGCGGGATCTACAATGAGCAGTTCTTC	CASSYSSRGIYNEQFF
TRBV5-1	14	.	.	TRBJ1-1	TGCGCCAGCAGCCCCAGATGGGGAGACACTGAAGCTTTCTTT	CASSPRWGDTEAFF
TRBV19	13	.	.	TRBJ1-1	TGTGCCAGTAGCCCTTTTTCCGCCGGTGAAGCTTTCTTT	CASSPFSAGEAFF
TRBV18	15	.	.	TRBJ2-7	TGTGCCAGCTCACCGGGCATTGACAGTCTCAACGAGCAGTACTTC	CASSPGIDSLNEQYF
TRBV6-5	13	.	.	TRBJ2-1	TGTGCCAGCAGGCGAACTAGTAGTCTTGAGCAGTTCTTC	CASRRTSSLEQFF
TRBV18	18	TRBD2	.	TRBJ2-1	TGTGCCAGCTCACGAAACACCCGGACTAGCGGGAGGGCCATTGAGCAGTTCTTC	CASSRNTRTSGRAIEQFF
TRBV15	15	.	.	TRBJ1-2	TGTGCCACCAGCAGATCCGCCCAGGGGACCGCTGGCTACACCTTC	CATSRSAQGTAGYTF
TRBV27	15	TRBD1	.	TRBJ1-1	TGTGCCAGCAGTTTACAACCGACAGGGGGCACTGAAGCTTTCTTT	CASSLQPTGGTEAFF
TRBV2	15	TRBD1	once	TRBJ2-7	TGTGCCAGCCGACAGGGTAGGGAGCAACTCTACGAGCAGTACTTC	CASRQGREQLYEQYF
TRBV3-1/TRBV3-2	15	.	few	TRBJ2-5	TGTGCCAGCAGCCAAACGGCCGGGTCCCCAGAGACCCAGTACTTC	CASSQTAGSPETQYF
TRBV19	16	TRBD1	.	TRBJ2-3	TGTGCCAGTAGTCCGGGGACAGTTCGATCCACAGATACGCAGTATTTT	CASSPGTVRSTDTQYF
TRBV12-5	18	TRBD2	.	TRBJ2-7	TGTGCTAGTGGATCTACTAGCGGGAGGCCACCCACCACTTACGAGCAGTACTTC	CASGSTSGRPPTTYEQYF
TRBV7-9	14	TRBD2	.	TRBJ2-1	TGTGCCAGCAGCCCCCGGGGGGGTAACCATGAGCAGTTCTTC	CASSPRGGNHEQFF
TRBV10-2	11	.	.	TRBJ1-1	TGCGCCAGCAAATCGGAGAGTGAAGCTTTCTTT	CASKSESEAFF
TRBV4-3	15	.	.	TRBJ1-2	TGCGCCAGCAGCCAAGCCAGCAGGGGAATCCTTGGCTACACCTTC	CASSQASRGILGYTF
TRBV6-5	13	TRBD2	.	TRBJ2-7	TGTGCCAGCAGGGCTAGCGGGAGGTACGAGCAGTACTTC	CASRASGRYEQYF
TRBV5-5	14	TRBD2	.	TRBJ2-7	TGTGCCAGCAGCCATGACTCGGGAGGCTACGAGCAGTACTTC	CASSHDSGGYEQYF
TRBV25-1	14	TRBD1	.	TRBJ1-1	TGTGCCAGCAGTGAATGGACAGGGAACACTGAAGCTTTCTTT	CASSEWTGNTEAFF
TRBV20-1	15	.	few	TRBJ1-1	TGCAGTGCCAGTTCTCTACAGGAGATGAACACTGAAGCTTTCTTT	CSASSLQEMNTEAFF
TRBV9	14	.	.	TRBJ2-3	TGTGCCAGCAGCGCTAGGGAGGGCACAGATACGCAGTATTTT	CASSAREGTDTQYF
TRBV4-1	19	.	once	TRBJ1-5	TGCGCCAGCAGCCCCGCTAATTTCGTAGGGGGAAGTGGCAATCAGCCCCAGCATTTT	CASSPANFVGGSGNQPQHF
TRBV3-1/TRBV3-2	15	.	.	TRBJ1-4	TGTGCCAGCAGCCATAGAGTTACAGGGACTGAAAAACTGTTTTTT	CASSHRVTGTEKLFF
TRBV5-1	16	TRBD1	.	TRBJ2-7	TGCGCCAGCAGCTTGATCGGGACAGGGAGCTCCTACGAGCAGTACTTC	CASSLIGTGSSYEQYF
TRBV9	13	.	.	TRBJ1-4	TGTGCCAGCAGCCCAGTGTCGGGGAGTAGACTGTTTTTT	CASSPVSGSRLFF
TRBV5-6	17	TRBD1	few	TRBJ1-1	TGTGCCAGCAGCAGACAGGGGACATACCCCCAGAACACTGAAGCTTTCTTT	CASSRQGTYPQNTEAFF
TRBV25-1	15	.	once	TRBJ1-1	TGTGCCAGCAGTGAATATGGGTTCGGGACACCCAAAGCTTTCTTT	CASSEYGFGTPKAFF
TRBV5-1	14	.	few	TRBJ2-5	TGCGCCAGCAGCTTGGGAGGCAGGGAAGAGACCCAGTACTTC	CASSLGGREETQYF
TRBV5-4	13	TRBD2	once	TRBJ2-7	TGTGCCAGCAGCCGCGGGGGGGCGGACGAGCAGTACTTC	CASSRGGADEQYF
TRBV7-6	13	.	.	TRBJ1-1	TGTGCCAGCAGCTTAATGGGGAGGACTGAAGCTTTCTTT	CASSLMGRTEAFF
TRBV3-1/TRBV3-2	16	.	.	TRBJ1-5	TGTGCCAGCAGCCAAGGGGGGGGAACCAGCAATCAGCCCCAGCATTTT	CASSQGGGTSNQPQHF
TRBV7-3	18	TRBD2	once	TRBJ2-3	TGTGCCAGCAGCTTCTCCGTCCGACTAGCGGCTAGCACAGATACGCAGTATTTT	CASSFSVRLAASTDTQYF
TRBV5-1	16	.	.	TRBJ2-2	TGCGCCAGCAGCTTGGCAGGTCCCACGAACACCGGGGAGCTGTTTTTT	CASSLAGPTNTGELFF
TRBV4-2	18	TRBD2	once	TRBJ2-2	TGTGCCAGCAGCCAAGGTCTAGCGGGGGGCGTGAACACCGGGGAGCTGTTTTTT	CASSQGLAGGVNTGELFF
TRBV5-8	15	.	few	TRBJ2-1	TGTGCCAGCAGTGCCGACTCGCTCTCCTACAATGAGCAGTTCTTC	CASSADSLSYNEQFF
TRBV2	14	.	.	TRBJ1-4	TGTGCCAGCAAGCTTTTGACAGCTGGAGAAAAACTGTTTTTT	CASKLLTAGEKLFF
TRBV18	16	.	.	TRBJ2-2	TGTGCCAGCTCACAGCTCTCCGGACAGATCACCGGGGAGCTGTTTTTT	CASSQLSGQITGELFF
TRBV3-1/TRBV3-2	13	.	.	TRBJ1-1	TGTGCCAGCAGGCGGACAGTTAACACTGAAGCTTTCTTT	CASRRTVNTEAFF